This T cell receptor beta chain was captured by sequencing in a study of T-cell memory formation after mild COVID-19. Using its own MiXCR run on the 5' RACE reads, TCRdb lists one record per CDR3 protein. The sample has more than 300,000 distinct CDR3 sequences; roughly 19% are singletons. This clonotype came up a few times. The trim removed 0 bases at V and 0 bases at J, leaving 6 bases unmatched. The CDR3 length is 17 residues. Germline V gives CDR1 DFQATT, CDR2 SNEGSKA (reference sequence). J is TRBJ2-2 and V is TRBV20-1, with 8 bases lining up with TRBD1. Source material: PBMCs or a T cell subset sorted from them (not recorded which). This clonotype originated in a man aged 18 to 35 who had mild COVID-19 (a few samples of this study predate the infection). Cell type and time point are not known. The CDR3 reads CSAREKYRGTNTGELFF. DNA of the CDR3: TGCAGTGCTAGAGAAAAATACAGGGGGACGAACACCGGGGAGCTGTTTTTT.